Here is one TCR beta chain with its context. This sample is drawn from a study of T cell responses to AZD1222 COVID-19 vaccine. This CDR3 region has 17 residues. Germline loops: CDR1 SGHRS, CDR2 YFSETQ. With 0 bases clipped from V and 5 bases from J, the junction kept 9 bases outside the gene matches. Some clones are missing from TCRdb's copy, which holds only in-frame ones; the method was immunoSEQ multiplex PCR. The table has 95,000 to 150,000 clones, roughly nine tenths seen once. Material: peripheral blood, obtained on day 0 of AZD1222 vaccination. The sequence was obtained from an adult in good health. The J gene is TRBJ2-5, the V gene TRBV5-1, with 11 bases matching TRBD2. In DNA form, the CDR3 reads TGCGCCAGCAGCTTGGGACTAGCGGGGTCCCAGGGGGAGACCCAGTACTTC. It specifies CASSLGLAGSQGETQYF.